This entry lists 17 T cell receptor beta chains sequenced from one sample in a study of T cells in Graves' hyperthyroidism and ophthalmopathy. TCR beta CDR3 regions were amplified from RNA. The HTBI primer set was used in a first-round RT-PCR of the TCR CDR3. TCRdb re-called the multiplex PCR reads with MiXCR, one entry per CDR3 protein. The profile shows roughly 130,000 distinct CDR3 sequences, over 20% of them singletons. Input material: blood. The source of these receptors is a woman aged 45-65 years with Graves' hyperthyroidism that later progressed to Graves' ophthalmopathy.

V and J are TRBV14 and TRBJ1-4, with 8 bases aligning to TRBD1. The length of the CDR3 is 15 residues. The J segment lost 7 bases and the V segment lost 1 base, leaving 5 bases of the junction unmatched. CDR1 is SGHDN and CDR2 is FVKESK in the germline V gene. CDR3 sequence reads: CASSQAGGRSEKLFF. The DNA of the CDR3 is TGTGCCAGCAGCCAAGCAGGGGGCAGGAGTGAAAAACTGTTTTTT.

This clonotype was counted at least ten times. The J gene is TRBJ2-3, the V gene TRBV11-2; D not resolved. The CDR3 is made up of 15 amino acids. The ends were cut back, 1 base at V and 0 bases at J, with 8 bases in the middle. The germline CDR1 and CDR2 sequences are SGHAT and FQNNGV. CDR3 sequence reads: CASSLGGLSTDTQYF. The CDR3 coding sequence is TGTGCCAGCAGCTTAGGGGGTCTTAGCACAGATACGCAGTATTTT.

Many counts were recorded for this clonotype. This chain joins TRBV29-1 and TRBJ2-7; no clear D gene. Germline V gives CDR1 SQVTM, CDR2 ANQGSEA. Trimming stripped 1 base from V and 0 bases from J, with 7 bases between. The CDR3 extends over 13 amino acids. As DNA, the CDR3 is TGCAGCGTTGAAGGTGAGAGCTCCTACGAGCAGTACTTC. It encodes CSVEGESSYEQYF.

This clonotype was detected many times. The CDR3 DNA is TGTGCCAGCAGCTTCCAAGAGAACACTGAAGCTTTCTTT. As protein: CASSFQENTEAFF. V and J are TRBV11-2 and TRBJ1-1; D is unresolved. Trimming left V 3 bases short and J 1 base short, with 6 bases between. Germline V gene sequence: CDR1 SGHAT, CDR2 FQNNGV. This CDR3 contains 13 residues.

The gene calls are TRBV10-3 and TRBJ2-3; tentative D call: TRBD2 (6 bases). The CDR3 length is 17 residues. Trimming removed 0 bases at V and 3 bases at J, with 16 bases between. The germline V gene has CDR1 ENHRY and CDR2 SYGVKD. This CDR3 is CAISESFGTTRTDTQYF. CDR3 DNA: TGTGCCATCAGTGAGTCGTTCGGGACGACTAGAACAGATACGCAGTATTTT.

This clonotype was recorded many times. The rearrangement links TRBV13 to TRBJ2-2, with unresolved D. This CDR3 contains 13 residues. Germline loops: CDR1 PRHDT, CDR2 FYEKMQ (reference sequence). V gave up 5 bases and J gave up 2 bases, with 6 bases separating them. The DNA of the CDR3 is TGTGCCAGCAGCACCCGTAACACCGGGGAGCTGTTTTTT. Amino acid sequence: CASSTRNTGELFF.

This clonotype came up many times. The CDR3 coding sequence is TGCAGTGCTACCCCCGTCCATAGCGGGGGGGTCCCGACCCAGTACTTC. It specifies CSATPVHSGGVPTQYF. This chain links TRBV20-1 with TRBJ2-5, with 11 bases that match TRBD2. The CDR3 totals 16 residues. The V gene's germline CDR1 is DFQATT and CDR2 SNEGSKA (reference sequence). V lost 4 bases and J lost 7; bases outside the gene matches: 14.

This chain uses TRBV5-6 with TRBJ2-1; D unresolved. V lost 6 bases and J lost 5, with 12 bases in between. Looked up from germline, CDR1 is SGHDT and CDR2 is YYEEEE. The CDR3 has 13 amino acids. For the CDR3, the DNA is TGTGCCAGCACCCCCGAGGAAAACAATGAGCAGTTCTTC. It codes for CASTPEENNEQFF.

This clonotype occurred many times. The CDR3 reads CASSYSITGPPTEAFF. The CDR3 nucleotides are TGTGCCAGCAGTTACTCGATTACAGGGCCACCGACTGAAGCTTTCTTT. The gene calls are TRBV6-5 and TRBJ1-1, with D maybe TRBD1 (6 bases). CDR1 is MNHEY and CDR2 is SVGAGI in the germline V gene. This CDR3 spans 16 amino acids. Trimming cost V 0 bases and J 5 bases, with 16 bases left between them.

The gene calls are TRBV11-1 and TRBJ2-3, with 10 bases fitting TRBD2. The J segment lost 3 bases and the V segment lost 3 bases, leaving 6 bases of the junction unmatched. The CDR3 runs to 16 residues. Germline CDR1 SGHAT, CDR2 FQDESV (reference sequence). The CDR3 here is CASSFRTSGSTDTQYF. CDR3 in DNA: TGTGCCAGCAGCTTTCGGACTAGCGGATCTACAGATACGCAGTATTTT. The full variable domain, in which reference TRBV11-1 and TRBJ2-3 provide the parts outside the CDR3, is EAEVAQSPRYKITEKSQAVAFWCDPISGHATLYWYRQILGQGPELLVQFQDESVVDDSQLPKDRFSAERLKGVDSTLKIQPAELGDSAMYLCASSFRTSGSTDTQYFGPGTRLTVL.

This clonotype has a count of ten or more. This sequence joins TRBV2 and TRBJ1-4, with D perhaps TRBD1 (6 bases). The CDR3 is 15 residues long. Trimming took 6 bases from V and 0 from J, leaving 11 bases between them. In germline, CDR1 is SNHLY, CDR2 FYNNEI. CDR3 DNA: TGTGCCAGCAGCCTCCGGGACACAACTAATGAAAAACTGTTTTTT. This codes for CASSLRDTTNEKLFF.

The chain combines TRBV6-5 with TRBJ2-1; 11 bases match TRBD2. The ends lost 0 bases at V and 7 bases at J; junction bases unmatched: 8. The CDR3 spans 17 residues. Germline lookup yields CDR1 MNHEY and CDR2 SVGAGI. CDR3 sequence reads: CASSYSSGRARGNEQFF. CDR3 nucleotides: TGTGCCAGCAGTTACTCTAGCGGGAGGGCCCGAGGGAATGAGCAGTTCTTC.

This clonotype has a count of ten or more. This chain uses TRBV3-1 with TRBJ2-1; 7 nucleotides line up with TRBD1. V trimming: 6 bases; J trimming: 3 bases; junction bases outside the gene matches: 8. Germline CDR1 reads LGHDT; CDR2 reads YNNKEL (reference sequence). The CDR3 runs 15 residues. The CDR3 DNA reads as TGTGCCAGCAGACTTTCCGGGACAGACTACAATGAGCAGTTCTTC. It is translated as CASRLSGTDYNEQFF.

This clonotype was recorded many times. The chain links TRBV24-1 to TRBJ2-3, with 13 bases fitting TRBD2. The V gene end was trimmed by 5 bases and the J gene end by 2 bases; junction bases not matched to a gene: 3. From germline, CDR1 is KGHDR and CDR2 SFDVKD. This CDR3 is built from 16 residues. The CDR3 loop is CATSVGLAGNTDTQYF. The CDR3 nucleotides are TGTGCCACCAGTGTGGGACTAGCGGGAAACACAGATACGCAGTATTTT.

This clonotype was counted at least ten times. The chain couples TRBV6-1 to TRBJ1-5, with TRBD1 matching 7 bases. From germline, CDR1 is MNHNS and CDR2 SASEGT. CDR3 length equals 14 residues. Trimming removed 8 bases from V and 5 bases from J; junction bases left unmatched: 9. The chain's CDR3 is CASWAGQKHQPQHF. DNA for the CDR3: TGTGCCAGCTGGGCGGGACAGAAACATCAGCCCCAGCATTTT.

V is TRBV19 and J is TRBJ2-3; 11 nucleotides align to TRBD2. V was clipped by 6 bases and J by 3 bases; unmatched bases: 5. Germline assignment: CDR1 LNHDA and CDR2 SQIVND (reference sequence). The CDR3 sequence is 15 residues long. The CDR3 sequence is CASRLAGGPTDTQYF. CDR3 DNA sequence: TGTGCCAGTAGGCTAGCGGGAGGTCCAACAGATACGCAGTATTTT.

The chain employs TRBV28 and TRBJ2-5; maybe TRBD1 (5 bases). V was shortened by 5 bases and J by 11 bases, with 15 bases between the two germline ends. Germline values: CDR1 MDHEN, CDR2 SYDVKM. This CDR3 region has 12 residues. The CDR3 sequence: CASSLLPDIQYF. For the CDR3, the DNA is TGTGCCAGCAGTCTCCTCCCGGACATACAGTACTTC. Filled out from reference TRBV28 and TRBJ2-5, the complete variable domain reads DVKVTQSSRYLVKRTGEKVFLECVQDMDHENMFWYRQDPGLGLRLIYFSYDVKMKEKGDIPEGYSVSREKKERFSLILESASTNQTSMYLCASSLLPDIQYFGPGTRLLVL.